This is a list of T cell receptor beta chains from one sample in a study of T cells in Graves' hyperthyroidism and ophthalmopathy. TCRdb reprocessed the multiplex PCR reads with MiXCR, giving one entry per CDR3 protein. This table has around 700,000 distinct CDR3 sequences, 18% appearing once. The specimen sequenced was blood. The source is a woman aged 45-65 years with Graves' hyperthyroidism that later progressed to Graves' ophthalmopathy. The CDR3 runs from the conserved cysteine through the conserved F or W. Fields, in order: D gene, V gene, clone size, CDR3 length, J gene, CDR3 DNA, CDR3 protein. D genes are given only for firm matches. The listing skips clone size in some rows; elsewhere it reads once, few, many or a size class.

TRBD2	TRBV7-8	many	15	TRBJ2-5	TGTGCCAGCAGCTTATCTGGGACTAGCGTAGAGACCCAGTACTTC	CASSLSGTSVETQYF
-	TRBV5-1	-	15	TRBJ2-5	TGCGCCAGCAGCTTGGATCCGGGGGTAAGGGAGACCCAGTACTTC	CASSLDPGVRETQYF
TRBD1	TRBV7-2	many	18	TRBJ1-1	TGTGCCAGCAGCCTAGAGCTGACAGGGTACCCTATCGACACTGAAGCTTTCTTT	CASSLELTGYPIDTEAFF
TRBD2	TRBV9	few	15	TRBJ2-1	TGTGCCAGCAGCGTAGGGACTAGCGTATACAATGAGCAGTTCTTC	CASSVGTSVYNEQFF
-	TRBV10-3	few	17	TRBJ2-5	TGTGCCATCAGTTACGGGCAGGGGGGCGTAATTCAAGAGACCCAGTACTTC	CAISYGQGGVIQETQYF
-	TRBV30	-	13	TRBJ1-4	TGTGCCTGGAGAGCCGGGAGTGGTGAAAAACTGTTTTTT	CAWRAGSGEKLFF
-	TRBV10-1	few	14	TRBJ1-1	TGCGCCAGCAGTGAGTCGACGGGGACCACTGAAGCTTTCTTT	CASSESTGTTEAFF
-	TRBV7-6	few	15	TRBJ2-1	TGTGCCAGCAGCACTGGATCCGGGACAATCAATGAGCAGTTCTTC	CASSTGSGTINEQFF
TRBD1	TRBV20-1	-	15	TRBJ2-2	TGCAGTGCTCGACCGGGGGACAGGGGGACCGGGGAGCTGTTTTTT	CSARPGDRGTGELFF
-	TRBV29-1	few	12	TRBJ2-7	TGCAGCGTTTTGGACAACTCCTACGAGCAGTACTTC	CSVLDNSYEQYF
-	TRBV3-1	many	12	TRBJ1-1	TGTGCCAGCAGCTACAAGGGGCTTGAAGCTTTCTTT	CASSYKGLEAFF
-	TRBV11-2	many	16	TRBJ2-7	TGTGCCAGCAGCTTAGATGGGGGGCTAGCAGCCTACGAGCAGTACTTC	CASSLDGGLAAYEQYF
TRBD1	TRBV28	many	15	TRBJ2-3	TGTGCCAGCAGTTTAGCGGGACAGGGGACAGATACGCAGTATTTT	CASSLAGQGTDTQYF
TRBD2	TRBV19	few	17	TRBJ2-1	TGTGCCAGTAGAACCACTAGCGGGGGGCGGGGATACAATGAGCAGTTCTTC	CASRTTSGGRGYNEQFF
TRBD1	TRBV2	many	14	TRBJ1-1	TGTGCCAGCACGGACAGGGGAATGAACACTGAAGCTTTCTTT	CASTDRGMNTEAFF
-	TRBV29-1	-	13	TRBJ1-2	TGCAGCGTTGAAAGGGGCGGAGGGGATCGCTACACCTTC	CSVERGGGDRYTF
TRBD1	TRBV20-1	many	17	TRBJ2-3	TGCAGTGCTAGAGAGGGGTCCTTATTTTACAGGGGAGATACGCAGTATTTT	CSAREGSLFYRGDTQYF
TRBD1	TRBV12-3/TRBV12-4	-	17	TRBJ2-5	TGTGCCAGCAGTTTAGTTGTGGCGCAGGGGGCTGTGGAGACCCAGTACTTC	CASSLVVAQGAVETQYF
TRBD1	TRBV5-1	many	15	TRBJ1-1	TGCGCCAGCAGCTCGGCCGGGACAGGGCCCACTGAAGCTTTCTTT	CASSSAGTGPTEAFF
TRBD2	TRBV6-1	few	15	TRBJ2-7	TGTGCCAGCAGGGAGGCAGCGGGGGGGCTCGACGAGCAGTACTTC	CASREAAGGLDEQYF
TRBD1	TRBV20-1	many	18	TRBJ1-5	TGCAGTGCTAGACCCCCCAGGGGACAGGATTATAGCAATCAGCCCCAGCATTTT	CSARPPRGQDYSNQPQHF
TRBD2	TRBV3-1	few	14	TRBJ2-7	TGTGCCAGCAGCCTTGGGACTAGCGGGACCGAGCAGTACTTC	CASSLGTSGTEQYF
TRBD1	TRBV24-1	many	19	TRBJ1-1	TGTGCCACCAAAAGGGGGCAGGGGGCGCTTGGGTTATCGGACCCTGAAGCTTTCTTT	CATKRGQGALGLSDPEAFF
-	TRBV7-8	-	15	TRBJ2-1	TGTGCCAGCAGCCCTCGGGACCCTCGGTTGAGTGAGCAGTTCTTC	CASSPRDPRLSEQFF
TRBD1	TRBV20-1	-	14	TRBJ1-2	TGCAGTGCAGACTCCGGGACAGGGGCCTATGGCTACACCTTC	CSADSGTGAYGYTF
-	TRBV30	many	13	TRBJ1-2	TGTGCCTGGAGTGGGGGGCTAGACTATGGCTACACCTTC	CAWSGGLDYGYTF
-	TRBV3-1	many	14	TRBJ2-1	TGTGCCAGCAGCCGTACCGGGGCTTACAATGAGCAGTTCTTC	CASSRTGAYNEQFF
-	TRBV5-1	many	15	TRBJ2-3	TGCGCCAGCAGCTTGACTAGCTTATTGTCAGATACGCAGTATTTT	CASSLTSLLSDTQYF
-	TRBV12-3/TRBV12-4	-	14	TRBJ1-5	TGTGCCAGCAGAGACTCAGGGGGCAATCAGCCCCAGCATTTT	CASRDSGGNQPQHF
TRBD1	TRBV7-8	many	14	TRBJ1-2	TGTGCCAGCAGCCAAAGGACAGGACGGGATGGCTACACCTTC	CASSQRTGRDGYTF
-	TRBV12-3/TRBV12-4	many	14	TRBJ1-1	TGTGCCAGCAGTCCCAGTAGCCAATACACTGAAGCTTTCTTT	CASSPSSQYTEAFF
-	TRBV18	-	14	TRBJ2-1	TGTGCCAGCTCAGAGAAGAAGGGGACCAATGAGCAGTTCTTC	CASSEKKGTNEQFF
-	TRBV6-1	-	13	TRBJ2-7	TGTGCCAGCAGAAGCAAAACCTCCTACGAGCAGTACTTC	CASRSKTSYEQYF
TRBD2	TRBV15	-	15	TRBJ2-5	TGTGCCACCAGCAGAGGTAGGACTAGCGGGGAACCCCTGTACTTC	CATSRGRTSGEPLYF
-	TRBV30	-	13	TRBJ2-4	TGTGCCTGGAGTGACGGCACCAAAAACATTCAGTACTTC	CAWSDGTKNIQYF
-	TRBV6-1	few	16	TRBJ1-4	TGTGCCAGCAGTTCCTCCTCACAAGCGTCGGGTGAAAAACTGTTTTTT	CASSSSSQASGEKLFF
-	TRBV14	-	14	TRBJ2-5	TGTGCCAGCAGCTTATACGCCCCGGGGGAGACCCAGTACTTC	CASSLYAPGETQYF
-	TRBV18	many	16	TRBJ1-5	TGTGCCAGCTCATCGAGCCCGGACAGTCACAATCAGCCCCAGCATTTT	CASSSSPDSHNQPQHF
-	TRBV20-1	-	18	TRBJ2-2	TGCAGTACTAGAACTGGAGGATACGGCAGGGGAGCGACCGGGGAGCTGTTTTTT	CSTRTGGYGRGATGELFF
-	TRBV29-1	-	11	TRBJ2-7	TGCAGCGTAACCCTAGCTTACGAGCAGTACTTC	CSVTLAYEQYF
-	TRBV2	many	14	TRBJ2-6	TGTGCCAGCAGTGACGGCTCTGGGGCCAACGTCCTGACTTTC	CASSDGSGANVLTF
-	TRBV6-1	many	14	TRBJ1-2	TGTGCCAGCAGCACCCCTAGTCCCGGGCGGGGCTACACCTTC	CASSTPSPGRGYTF
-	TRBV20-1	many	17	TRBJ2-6	TGCAGTGCTAGAGATGGCTCCCAGGGGACTGGGGCCAACGTCCTGACTTTC	CSARDGSQGTGANVLTF
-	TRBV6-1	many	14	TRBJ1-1	TGTGCCAGCAGTGAAGGCCCGGGAGGCACTGAAGCTTTCTTT	CASSEGPGGTEAFF
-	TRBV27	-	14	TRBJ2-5	TGTGCCAGCAGTCTCCGGGGGGCCTGGGAGACCCAGTACTTC	CASSLRGAWETQYF
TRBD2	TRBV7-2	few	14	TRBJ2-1	TGTGCCAGCAGCTTAGGACTAGCGAACAATGAGCAGTTCTTC	CASSLGLANNEQFF